Listed below are T cell receptor beta chains from one sample, sequenced in a study of T cell repertoires in ileal Crohn's disease. Only in-frame clones appear in the TCRdb table, and some are missing; sequencing was by immunoSEQ multiplex PCR. Found here are more than 50,000 clones, 70% to 90% of them singletons; the top ten hold under 2.5%. Sequencing was done on a sample of ileal tissue. The receptors here all came from an adult with Crohn's disease. CDR3s include the opening cysteine and the closing phenylalanine or tryptophan. The order of the fields is clone size, V gene, D gene, J gene, CDR3 DNA, CDR3 protein. D genes are given only for firm matches. Part of the rows lack a size; the others show once, few, many or a class for expanded clones.

>few|TRBV7-2|-|TRBJ2-1
TGTGCCAGCAAGCGGCGAACCCTGTCAGACAATGAGCAGTTCTTC
CASKRRTLSDNEQFF
>-|TRBV29-1|-|TRBJ1-4
TGCAGCGTGGTCTTCGCAGAAGCAACTAATGAAAAACTGTTTTTT
CSVVFAEATNEKLFF
>-|TRBV2|TRBD1|TRBJ1-1
TGTGCCAGCAGGGGGACAGGGAACACTGAAGCTTTCTTT
CASRGTGNTEAFF
>-|TRBV7-2|-|TRBJ1-2
TGTGCCAGCAGCCCGGACACCAATAGTAGGAACACCTTC
CASSPDTNSRNTF
>-|TRBV2|-|TRBJ1-1
TGTGCCAGTCTGCTGGGACCGGGACACTCTGAAGCTTTCTTT
CASLLGPGHSEAFF
>-|TRBV6-5|-|TRBJ2-3
TGTGCCAGCAGTTACCCTCCGACGCAGTATTTT
CASSYPPTQYF
>-|TRBV14|-|TRBJ1-6
TGTGCCAGCAGCCTAATGGATGGTGGCCGAGGGTCACCCCTCCACTTT
CASSLMDGGRGSPLHF
>-|TRBV7-3|-|TRBJ2-1
TGTGCCAGCAGCTCGAGCGGGACAGGCTTTGGTGAGCAGTTCTTC
CASSSSGTGFGEQFF
>-|TRBV5-1|TRBD1|TRBJ2-7
TGCGCCAGCAGCCCAGGACAGGGAAGGAACGAGCAGTACTTC
CASSPGQGRNEQYF
>-|TRBV6-6|-|TRBJ1-5
TGTGCCAGCAGTTATCCCGTCGGGCAGCCCCAGCATTTT
CASSYPVGQPQHF
>once|TRBV28|-|TRBJ2-3
TGTGCCAGCAGAGTGCGTGAGGGTGGGACAGATACGCAGTATTTT
CASRVREGGTDTQYF
>-|TRBV5-1|-|TRBJ2-3
TGCGCCAGCAGCTTGGATTTCCGAGCGGGTAGCACAGATACGCAGTATTTT
CASSLDFRAGSTDTQYF
>-|TRBV5-4|-|TRBJ2-5
TGTGCCAGCAGCCCGGAGGCCCAAGAGACCCAGTACTTC
CASSPEAQETQYF
>-|TRBV19|-|TRBJ1-1
TGTGCCAGTAGTATGGTCGGGGTGCTCGTGGGCACTGAAGCTTTCTTT
CASSMVGVLVGTEAFF
>-|TRBV2|-|TRBJ1-4
TGTGCCAGCACCCGGCGGGGGTCAGTAGAAAAACTGTTTTTT
CASTRRGSVEKLFF
>-|TRBV9|-|TRBJ2-1
TGTGCCAGCAGCGTAGAGGCCGGATCTCTTATGTTCGGGGGTGAGCAGTTCTTC
CASSVEAGSLMFGGEQFF
>-|TRBV18|-|TRBJ1-4
TGTGCCAGCTCAACCATATTCCAGGGGATAGAAGAAAAACTGTTTTTT
CASSTIFQGIEEKLFF